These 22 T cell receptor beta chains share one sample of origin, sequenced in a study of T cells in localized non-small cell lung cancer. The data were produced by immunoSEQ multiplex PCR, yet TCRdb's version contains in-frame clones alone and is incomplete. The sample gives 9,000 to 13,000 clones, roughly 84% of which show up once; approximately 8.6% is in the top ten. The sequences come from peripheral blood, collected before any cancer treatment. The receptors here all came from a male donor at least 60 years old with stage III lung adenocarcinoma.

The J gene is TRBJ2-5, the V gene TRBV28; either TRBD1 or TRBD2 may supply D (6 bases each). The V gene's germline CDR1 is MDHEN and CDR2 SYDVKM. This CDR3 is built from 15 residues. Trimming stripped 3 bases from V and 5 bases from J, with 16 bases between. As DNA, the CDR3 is TGTGCCAGCAGTTTCCAACCCGGGGGCGGCGAGACCCAGTACTTC. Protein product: CASSFQPGGGETQYF.

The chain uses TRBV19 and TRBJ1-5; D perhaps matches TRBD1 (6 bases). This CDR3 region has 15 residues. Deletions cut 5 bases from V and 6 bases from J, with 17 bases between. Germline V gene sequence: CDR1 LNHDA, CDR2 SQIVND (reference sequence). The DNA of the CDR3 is TGTGCCAGTAGTTCTTTACAGGGTCAGCGTCAGCCCCAGCATTTT. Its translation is CASSSLQGQRQPQHF.

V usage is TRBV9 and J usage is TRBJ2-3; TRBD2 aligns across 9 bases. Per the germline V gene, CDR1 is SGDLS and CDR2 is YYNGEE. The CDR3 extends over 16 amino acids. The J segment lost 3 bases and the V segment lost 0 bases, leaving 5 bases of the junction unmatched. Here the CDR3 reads CASSVGGGARTDTQYF. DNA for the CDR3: TGTGCCAGCAGCGTAGGCGGGGGGGCCAGGACAGATACGCAGTATTTT.

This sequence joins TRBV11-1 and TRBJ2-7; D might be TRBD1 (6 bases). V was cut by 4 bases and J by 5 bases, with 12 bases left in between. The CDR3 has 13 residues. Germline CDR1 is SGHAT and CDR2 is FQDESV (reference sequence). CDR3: CASSSQGSHEQYF. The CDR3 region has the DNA TGTGCCAGCAGCTCACAGGGATCCCACGAGCAGTACTTC. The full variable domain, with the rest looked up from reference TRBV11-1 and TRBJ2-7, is EAEVAQSPRYKITEKSQAVAFWCDPISGHATLYWYRQILGQGPELLVQFQDESVVDDSQLPKDRFSAERLKGVDSTLKIQPAELGDSAMYLCASSSQGSHEQYFGPGTRLTVT.

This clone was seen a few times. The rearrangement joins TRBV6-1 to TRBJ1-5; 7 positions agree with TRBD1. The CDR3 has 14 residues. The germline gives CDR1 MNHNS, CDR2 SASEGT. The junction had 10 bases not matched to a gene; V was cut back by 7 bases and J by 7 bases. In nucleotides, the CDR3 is TGTGCCAGCACTCCGGGGCAGGGGGACCAGCCCCAGCATTTT. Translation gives CASTPGQGDQPQHF.

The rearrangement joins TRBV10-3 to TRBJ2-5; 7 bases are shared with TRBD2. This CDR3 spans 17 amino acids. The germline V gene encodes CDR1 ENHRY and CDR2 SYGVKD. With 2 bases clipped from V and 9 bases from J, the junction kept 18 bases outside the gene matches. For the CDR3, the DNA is TGTGCCATCAGTGAGGGAGGCGGGAGCCCCTATATGGAGGCCCAGTACTTC. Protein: CAISEGGGSPYMEAQYF.

The CDR3 DNA is TGTGCCAGCAGCGGTAGGGCAGTCTCCTACAATGAGCAGTTCTTC. This translates into CASSGRAVSYNEQFF. V gene TRBV28 combines with J gene TRBJ2-1; D gene ambiguous. The germline V gene encodes CDR1 MDHEN and CDR2 SYDVKM. V gave up 6 bases and J gave up 0 bases, with 12 bases separating them. The CDR3 has 15 amino acids. The whole variable domain, filled in from reference TRBV28 and TRBJ2-1, reads DVKVTQSSRYLVKRTGEKVFLECVQDMDHENMFWYRQDPGLGLRLIYFSYDVKMKEKGDIPEGYSVSREKKERFSLILESASTNQTSMYLCASSGRAVSYNEQFFGPGTRLTVL.

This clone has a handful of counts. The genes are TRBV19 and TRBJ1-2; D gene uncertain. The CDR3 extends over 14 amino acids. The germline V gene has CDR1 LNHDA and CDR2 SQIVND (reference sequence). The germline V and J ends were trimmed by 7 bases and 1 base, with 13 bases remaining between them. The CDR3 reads CASTPTQDNYGYTF. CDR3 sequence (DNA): TGTGCCAGTACCCCCACCCAGGATAACTATGGCTACACCTTC.

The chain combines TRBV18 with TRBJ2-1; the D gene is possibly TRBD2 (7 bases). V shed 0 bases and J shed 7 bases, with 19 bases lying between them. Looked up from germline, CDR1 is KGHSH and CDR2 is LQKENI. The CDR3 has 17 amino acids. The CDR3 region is CASSPPEGGGPRNEQFF. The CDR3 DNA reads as TGTGCCAGCTCACCACCGGAAGGGGGAGGGCCAAGAAATGAGCAGTTCTTC.

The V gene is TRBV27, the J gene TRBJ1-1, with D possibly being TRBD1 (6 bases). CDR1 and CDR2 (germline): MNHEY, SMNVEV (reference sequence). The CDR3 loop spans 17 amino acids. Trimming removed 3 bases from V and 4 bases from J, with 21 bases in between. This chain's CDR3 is CASSLLAVQGLLTEAFF. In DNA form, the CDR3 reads TGTGCCAGCAGTTTGCTCGCGGTCCAGGGGTTACTCACTGAAGCTTTCTTT.

CDR3 nucleotides: TGTGCCAGCAGTGAAACCCACGGGCAGCCCCAGCATTTT. Amino acids: CASSETHGQPQHF. The chain employs TRBV6-1 and TRBJ1-5; the D is unclear. The CDR3 is 13 amino acids. V lost 2 bases and J lost 7, with 9 bases in between. Germline V gene sequence: CDR1 MNHNS, CDR2 SASEGT.

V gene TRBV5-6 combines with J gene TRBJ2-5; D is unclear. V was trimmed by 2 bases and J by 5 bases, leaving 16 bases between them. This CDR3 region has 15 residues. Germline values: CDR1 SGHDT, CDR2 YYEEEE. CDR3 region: CASSFGVTRRETQYF. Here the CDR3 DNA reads TGTGCCAGCAGCTTCGGAGTCACCAGGCGGGAGACCCAGTACTTC.

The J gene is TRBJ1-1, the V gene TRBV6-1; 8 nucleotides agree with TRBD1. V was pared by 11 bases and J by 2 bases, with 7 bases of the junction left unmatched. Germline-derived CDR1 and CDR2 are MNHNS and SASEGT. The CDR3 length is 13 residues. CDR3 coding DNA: TGTGCCGGACAGGGTTGGGTAAACACTGAAGCTTTCTTT. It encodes CAGQGWVNTEAFF.

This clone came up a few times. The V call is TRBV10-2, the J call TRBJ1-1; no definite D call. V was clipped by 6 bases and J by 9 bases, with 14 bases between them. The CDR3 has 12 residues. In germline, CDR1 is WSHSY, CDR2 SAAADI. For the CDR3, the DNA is TGCGCCAGCAGCCGCCCGGACCGACAAGCTTTCTTT. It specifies CASSRPDRQAFF.

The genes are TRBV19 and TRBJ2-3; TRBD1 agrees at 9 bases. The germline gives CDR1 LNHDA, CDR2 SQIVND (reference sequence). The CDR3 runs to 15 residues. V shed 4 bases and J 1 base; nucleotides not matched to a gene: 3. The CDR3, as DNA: TGTGCCAGTAGTACAGGGACAGGGCGCACAGATACGCAGTATTTT. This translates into CASSTGTGRTDTQYF.

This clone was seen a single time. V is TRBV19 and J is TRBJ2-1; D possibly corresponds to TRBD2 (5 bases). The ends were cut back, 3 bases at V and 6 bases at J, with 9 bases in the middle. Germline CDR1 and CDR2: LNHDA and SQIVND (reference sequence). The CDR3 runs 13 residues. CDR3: CASSIGGLNEQFF. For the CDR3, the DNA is TGTGCCAGTAGTATTGGCGGGCTCAATGAGCAGTTCTTC.

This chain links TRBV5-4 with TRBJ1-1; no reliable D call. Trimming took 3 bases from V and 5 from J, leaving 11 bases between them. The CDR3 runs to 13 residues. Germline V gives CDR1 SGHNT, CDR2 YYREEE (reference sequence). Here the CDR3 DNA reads TGTGCCAGCAGCTCAGAGTTGGGGACTGAAGCTTTCTTT. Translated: CASSSELGTEAFF.

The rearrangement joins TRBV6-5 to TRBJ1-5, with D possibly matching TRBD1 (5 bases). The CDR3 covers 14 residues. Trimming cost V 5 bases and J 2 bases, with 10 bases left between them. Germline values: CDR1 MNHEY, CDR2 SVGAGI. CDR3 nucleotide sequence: TGTGCCAGCAGTGATCGGGGCGGCAATCAGCCCCAGCATTTT. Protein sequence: CASSDRGGNQPQHF.

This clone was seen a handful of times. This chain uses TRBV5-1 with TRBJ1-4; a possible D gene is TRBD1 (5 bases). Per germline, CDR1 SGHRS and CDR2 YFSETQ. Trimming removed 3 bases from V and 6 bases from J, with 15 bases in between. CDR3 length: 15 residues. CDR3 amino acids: CASSSQGGNYEKLFF. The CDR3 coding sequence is TGCGCCAGCAGCTCCCAGGGCGGGAACTATGAAAAACTGTTTTTT.

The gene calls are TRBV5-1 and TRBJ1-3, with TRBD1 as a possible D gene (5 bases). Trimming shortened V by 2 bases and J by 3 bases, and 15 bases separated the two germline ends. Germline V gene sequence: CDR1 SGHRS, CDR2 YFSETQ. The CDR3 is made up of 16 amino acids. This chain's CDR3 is CASSFRTGISGNTIYF. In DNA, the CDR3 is TGCGCCAGCAGCTTCCGAACAGGTATCAGTGGAAACACCATATATTTT.

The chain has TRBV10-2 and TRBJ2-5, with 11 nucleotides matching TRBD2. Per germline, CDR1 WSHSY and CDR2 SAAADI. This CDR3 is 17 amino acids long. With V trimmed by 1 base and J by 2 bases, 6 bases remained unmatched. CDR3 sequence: CASSELLAGGRQETQYF. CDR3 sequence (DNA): TGCGCCAGCAGTGAGTTGCTAGCGGGAGGTCGTCAAGAGACCCAGTACTTC.

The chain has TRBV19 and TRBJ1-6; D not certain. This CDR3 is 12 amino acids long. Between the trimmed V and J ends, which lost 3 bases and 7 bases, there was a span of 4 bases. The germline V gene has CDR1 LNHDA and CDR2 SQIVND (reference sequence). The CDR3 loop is CASSITNSPLHF. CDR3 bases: TGTGCCAGTAGTATCACGAATTCACCCCTCCACTTT.